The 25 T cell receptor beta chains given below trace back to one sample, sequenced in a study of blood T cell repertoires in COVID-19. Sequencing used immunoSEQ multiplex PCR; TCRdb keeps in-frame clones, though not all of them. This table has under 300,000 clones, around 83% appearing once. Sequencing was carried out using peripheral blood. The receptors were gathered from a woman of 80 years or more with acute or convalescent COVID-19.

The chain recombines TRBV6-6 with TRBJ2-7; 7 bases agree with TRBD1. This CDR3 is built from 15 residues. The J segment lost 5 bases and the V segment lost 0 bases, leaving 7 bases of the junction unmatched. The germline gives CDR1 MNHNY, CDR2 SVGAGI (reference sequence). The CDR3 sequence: CASSYSVTGSDEQYF. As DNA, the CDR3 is TGTGCCAGCAGTTACTCTGTGACAGGGTCCGACGAGCAGTACTTC.

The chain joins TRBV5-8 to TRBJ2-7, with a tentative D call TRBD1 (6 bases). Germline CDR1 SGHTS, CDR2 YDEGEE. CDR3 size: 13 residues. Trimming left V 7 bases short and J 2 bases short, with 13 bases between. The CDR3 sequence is CASQYRAAYEQYF. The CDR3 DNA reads TGTGCCAGCCAATACAGGGCAGCCTACGAGCAGTACTTC.

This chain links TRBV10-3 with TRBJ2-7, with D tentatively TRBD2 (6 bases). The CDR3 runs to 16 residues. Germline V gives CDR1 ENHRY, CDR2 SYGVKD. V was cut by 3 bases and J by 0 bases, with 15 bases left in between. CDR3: CAISDSGLRFSYEQYF. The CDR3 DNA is TGTGCCATCAGTGATTCGGGACTCCGGTTCTCCTACGAGCAGTACTTC.

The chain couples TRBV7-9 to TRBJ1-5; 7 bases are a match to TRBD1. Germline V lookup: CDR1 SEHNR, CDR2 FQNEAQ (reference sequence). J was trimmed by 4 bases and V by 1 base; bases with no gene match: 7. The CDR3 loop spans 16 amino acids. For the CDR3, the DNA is TGTGCCAGCAGCTTAGGACAGGGTTTAGGGAATCAGCCCCAGCATTTT. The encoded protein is CASSLGQGLGNQPQHF.

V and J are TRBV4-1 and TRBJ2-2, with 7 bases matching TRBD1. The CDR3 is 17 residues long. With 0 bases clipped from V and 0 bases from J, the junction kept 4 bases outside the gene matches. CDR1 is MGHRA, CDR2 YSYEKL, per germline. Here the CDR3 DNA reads TGCGCCAGCAGCCAAGACTCCGGGACAGCGAACACCGGGGAGCTGTTTTTT. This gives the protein CASSQDSGTANTGELFF.

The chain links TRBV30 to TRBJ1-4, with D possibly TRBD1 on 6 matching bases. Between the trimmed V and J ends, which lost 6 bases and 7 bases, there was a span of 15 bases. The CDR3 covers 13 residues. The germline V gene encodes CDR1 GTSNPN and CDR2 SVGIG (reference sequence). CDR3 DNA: TGTGCCTGCCTCAGGGGTAGTGGTGAAAAACTGTTTTTT. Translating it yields CACLRGSGEKLFF. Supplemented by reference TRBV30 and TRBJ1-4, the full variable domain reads SQTIHQWPATLVQPVGSPLSLECTVEGTSNPNLYWYRQAAGRGLQLLFYSVGIGQISSEVPQNLSASRPQDRQFILSSKKLLLSDSGFYLCACLRGSGEKLFFGSGTQLSVL.

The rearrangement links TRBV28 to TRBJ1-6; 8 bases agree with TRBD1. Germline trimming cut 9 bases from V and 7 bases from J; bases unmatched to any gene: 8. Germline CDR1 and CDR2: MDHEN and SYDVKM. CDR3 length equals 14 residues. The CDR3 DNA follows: TGTGCCAGTTACAGGGGGGCGAGGAATTCACCCCTCCACTTT. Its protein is CASYRGARNSPLHF.

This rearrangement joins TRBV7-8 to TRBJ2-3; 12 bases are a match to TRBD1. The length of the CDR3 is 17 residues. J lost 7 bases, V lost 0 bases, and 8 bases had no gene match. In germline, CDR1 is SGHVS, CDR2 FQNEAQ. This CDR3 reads CASSLAVPGQGANTQYF. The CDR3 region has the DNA TGTGCCAGCAGCTTAGCGGTGCCGGGACAGGGGGCAAATACGCAGTATTTT.

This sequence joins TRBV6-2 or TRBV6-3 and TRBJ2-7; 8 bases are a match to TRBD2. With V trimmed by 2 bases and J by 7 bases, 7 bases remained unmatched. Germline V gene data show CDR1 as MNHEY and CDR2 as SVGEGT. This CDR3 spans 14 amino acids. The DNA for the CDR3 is TGTGCCAGCAGTTACCGGGGGGGCCTGGGTGAGCAGTACTTC. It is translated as CASSYRGGLGEQYF.

The CDR3 protein is CASSQDAPNYQFF. The DNA for the CDR3 is TGTGCCAGCAGCCAAGATGCACCAAACTACCAGTTCTTC. The chain carries TRBV3-1 (or the pseudogene TRBV3-2) and TRBJ2-1; no definite D call. This CDR3 spans 13 amino acids. Between the trimmed V and J ends, which lost 0 bases and 13 bases, there was a span of 13 bases. CDR1 LGHDT and CDR2 YNNKEL come from the germline V gene (reference sequence).

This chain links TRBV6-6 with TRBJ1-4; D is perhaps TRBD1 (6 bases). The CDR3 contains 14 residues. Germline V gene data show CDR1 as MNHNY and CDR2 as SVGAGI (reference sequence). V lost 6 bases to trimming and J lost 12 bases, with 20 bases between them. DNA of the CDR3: TGTGCCAGCAGGACCCCAGGGGTTAGGGGAGAACTGTTTTTT. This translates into CASRTPGVRGELFF.

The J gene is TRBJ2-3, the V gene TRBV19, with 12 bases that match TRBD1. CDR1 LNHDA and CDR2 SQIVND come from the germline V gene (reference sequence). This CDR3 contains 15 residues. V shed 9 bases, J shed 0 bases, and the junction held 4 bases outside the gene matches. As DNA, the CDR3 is TGTGCCAGCCGGGACAGGGGGCCGAGCACAGATACGCAGTATTTT. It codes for CASRDRGPSTDTQYF.

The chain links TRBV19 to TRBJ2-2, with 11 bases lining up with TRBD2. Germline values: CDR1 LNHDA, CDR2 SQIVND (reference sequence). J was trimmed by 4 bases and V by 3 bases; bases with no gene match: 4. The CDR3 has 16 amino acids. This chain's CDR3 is CASSIGTSGSTGELFF. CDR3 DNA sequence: TGTGCCAGTAGTATTGGGACTAGCGGTTCCACCGGGGAGCTGTTTTTT. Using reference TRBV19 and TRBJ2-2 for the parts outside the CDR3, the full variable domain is DGGITQSPKYLFRKEGQNVTLSCEQNLNHDAMYWYRQDPGQGLRLIYYSQIVNDFQKGDIAEGYSVSREKKESFPLTVTSAQKNPTAFYLCASSIGTSGSTGELFFGEGSRLTVL.

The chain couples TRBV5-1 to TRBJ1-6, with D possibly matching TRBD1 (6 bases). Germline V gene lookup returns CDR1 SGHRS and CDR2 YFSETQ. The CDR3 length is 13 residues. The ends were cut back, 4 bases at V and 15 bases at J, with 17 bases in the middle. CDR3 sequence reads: CASSTGTGLLLHF. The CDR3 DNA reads TGCGCCAGCAGCACCGGAACAGGGTTACTCCTCCACTTT.

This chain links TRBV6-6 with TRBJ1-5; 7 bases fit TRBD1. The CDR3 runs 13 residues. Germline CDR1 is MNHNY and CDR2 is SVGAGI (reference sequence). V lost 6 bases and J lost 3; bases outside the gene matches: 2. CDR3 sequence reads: CASSGQANQPQHF. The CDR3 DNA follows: TGTGCCAGCAGCGGACAGGCCAATCAGCCCCAGCATTTT.

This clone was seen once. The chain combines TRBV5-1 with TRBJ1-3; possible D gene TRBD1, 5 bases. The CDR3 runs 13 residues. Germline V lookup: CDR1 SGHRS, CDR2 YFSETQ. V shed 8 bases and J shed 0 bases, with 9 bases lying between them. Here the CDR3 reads CASHTGSGNTIYF. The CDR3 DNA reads TGCGCCAGTCACACAGGCTCTGGAAACACCATATATTTT.

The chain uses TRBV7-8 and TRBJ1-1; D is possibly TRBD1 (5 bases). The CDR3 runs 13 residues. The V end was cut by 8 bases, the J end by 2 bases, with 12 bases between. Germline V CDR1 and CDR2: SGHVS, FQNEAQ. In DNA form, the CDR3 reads TGTGCCAGCTCACCAGGGATAAACACTGAAGCTTTCTTT. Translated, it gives CASSPGINTEAFF.

The CDR3 protein is CASSRDRPWESPLHF. CDR3 nucleotide sequence: TGTGCCAGCAGTAGAGACAGGCCCTGGGAATCACCCCTCCACTTT. The rearrangement links TRBV2 to TRBJ1-6; the D gene is possibly TRBD1 (6 bases). The CDR3 is made up of 15 amino acids. Germline CDR1 SNHLY, CDR2 FYNNEI. Between the trimmed V and J ends, which lost 5 bases and 10 bases, there was a span of 18 bases.

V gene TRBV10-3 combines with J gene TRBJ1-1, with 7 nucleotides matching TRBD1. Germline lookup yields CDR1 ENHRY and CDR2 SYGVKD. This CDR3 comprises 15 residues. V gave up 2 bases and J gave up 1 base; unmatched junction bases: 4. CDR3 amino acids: CAISEGGTANTEAFF. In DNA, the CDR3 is TGTGCCATCAGTGAGGGAGGGACAGCGAACACTGAAGCTTTCTTT.

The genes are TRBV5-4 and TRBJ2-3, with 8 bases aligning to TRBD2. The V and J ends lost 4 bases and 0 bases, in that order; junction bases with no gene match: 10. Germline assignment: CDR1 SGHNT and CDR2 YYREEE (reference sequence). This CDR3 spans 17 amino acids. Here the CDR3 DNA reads TGTGCCAGCAGCCCGAAAGGCGCGGGGGGCAGCACAGATACGCAGTATTTT. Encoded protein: CASSPKGAGGSTDTQYF.

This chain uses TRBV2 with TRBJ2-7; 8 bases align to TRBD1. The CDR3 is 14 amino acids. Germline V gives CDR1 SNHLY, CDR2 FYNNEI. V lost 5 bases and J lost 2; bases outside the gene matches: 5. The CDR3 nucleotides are TGTGCCAGCAGTCCCCGACAGGGGCCCTACGAGCAGTACTTC. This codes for CASSPRQGPYEQYF.

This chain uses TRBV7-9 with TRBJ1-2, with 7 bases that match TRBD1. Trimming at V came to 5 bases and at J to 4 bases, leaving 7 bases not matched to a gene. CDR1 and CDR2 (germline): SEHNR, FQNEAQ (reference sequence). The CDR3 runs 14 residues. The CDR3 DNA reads TGTGCCAGCAGCCCCGACAGGGCGGGCTATGGCTACACCTTC. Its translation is CASSPDRAGYGYTF.

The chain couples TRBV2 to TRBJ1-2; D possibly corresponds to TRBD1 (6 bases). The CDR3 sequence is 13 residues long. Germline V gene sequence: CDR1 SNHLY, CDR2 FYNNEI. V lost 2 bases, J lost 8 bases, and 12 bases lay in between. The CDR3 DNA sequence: TGTGCCAGCAGTGAACGGGGGGCCGGAGGCTACACCTTC. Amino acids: CASSERGAGGYTF.

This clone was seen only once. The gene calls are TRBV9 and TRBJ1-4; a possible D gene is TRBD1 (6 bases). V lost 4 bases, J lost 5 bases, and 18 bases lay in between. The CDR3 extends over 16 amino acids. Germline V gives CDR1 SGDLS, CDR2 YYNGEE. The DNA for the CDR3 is TGTGCCAGCAGCCTCCGGGACAATTTGCTAAATGAAAAACTGTTTTTT. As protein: CASSLRDNLLNEKLFF.

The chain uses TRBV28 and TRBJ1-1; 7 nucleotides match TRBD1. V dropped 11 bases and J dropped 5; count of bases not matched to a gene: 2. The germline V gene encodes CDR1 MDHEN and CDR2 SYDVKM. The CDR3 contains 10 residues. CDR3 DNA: TGTGCCGCAGGGGGGACTGAAGCTTTCTTT. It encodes CAAGGTEAFF.